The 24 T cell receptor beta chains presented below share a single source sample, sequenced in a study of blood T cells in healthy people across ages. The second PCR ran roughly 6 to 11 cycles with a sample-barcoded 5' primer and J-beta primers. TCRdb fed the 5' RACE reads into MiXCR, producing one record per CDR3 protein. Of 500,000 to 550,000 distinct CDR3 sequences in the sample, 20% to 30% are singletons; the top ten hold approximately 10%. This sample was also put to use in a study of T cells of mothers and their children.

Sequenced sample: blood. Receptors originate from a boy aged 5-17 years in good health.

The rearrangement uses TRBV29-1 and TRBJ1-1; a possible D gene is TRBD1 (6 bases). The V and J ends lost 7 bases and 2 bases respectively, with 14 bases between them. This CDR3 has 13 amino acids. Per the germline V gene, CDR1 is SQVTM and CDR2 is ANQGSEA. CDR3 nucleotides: TGCAGCGCCGACGGACAGTTAAACACTGAAGCTTTCTTT. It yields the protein CSADGQLNTEAFF.

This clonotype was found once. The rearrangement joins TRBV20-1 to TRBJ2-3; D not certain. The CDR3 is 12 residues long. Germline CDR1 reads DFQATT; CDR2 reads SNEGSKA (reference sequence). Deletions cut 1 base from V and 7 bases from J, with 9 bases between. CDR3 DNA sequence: TGCAGTGCTAGAGGCCCACGTCATACGCAGTATTTT. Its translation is CSARGPRHTQYF.

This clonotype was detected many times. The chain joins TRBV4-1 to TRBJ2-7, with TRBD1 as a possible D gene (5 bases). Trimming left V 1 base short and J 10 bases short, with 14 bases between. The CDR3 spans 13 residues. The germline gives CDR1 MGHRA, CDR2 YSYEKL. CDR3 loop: CASSQVTGEAQYF. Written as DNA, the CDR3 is TGCGCCAGCAGCCAAGTTACAGGAGAGGCCCAGTACTTC.

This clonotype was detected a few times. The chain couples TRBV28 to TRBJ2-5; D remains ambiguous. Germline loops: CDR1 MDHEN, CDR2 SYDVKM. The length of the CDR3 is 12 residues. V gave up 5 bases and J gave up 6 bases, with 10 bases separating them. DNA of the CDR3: TGTGCCAGCAGTCCACCACAGCAGACCCAGTACTTC. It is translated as CASSPPQQTQYF.

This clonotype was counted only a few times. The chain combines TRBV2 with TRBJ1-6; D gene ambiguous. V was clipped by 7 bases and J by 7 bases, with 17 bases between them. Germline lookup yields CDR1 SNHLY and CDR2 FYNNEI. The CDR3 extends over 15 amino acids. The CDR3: CASTGRAGSNSPLHF. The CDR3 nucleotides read TGTGCCAGCACCGGCAGAGCAGGTTCCAATTCACCCCTCCACTTT.

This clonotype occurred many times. CDR3 sequence: CASSREISGSWSYEQYF. The CDR3 DNA sequence: TGCGCCAGCAGCCGGGAAATTAGCGGGAGTTGGTCCTACGAGCAGTACTTC. The chain uses TRBV4-3 and TRBJ2-5; 9 bases fit TRBD2. The closer fit of TRBJ2-7 to the DNA end suggests the J call may be wrong. This CDR3 is 17 amino acids long. Per the germline V gene, CDR1 is LGHNA and CDR2 is YSLEER.

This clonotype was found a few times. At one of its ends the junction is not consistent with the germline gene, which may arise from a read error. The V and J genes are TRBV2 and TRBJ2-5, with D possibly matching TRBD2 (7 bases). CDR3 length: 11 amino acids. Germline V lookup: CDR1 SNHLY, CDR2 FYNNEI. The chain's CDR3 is CASSADGGLGF. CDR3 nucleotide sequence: TGTGCCAGCAGTGCCGACGGGGGGCTAGGATTC.

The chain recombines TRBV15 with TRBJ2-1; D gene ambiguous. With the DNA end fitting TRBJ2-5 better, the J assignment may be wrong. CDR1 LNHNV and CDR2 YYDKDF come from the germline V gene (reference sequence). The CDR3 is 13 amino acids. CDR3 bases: TGTGCCACCAGCAGCGGTCGAGCGGAGACCCAGTACTTC. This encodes CATSSGRAETQYF.

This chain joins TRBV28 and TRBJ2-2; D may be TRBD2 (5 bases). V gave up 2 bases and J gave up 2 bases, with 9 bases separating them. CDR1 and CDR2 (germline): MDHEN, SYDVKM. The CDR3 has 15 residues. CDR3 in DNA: TGTGCCAGCAGTTTAGCGGCTAGCAACACCGGGGAGCTGTTTTTT. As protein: CASSLAASNTGELFF.

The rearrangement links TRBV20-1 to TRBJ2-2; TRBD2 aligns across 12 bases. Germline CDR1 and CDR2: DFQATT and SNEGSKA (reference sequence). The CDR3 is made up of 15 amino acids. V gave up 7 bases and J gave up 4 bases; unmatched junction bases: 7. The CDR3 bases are TGCAGTGTCCTAACTAGCGGGAGGTTCACCGGGGAGCTGTTTTTT. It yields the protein CSVLTSGRFTGELFF.

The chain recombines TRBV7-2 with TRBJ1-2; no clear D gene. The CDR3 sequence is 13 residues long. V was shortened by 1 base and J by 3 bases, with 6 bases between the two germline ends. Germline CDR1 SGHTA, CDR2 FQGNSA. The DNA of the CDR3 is TGTGCCAGCAGCTTAGAAACGGACTATGGCTACACCTTC. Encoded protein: CASSLETDYGYTF.

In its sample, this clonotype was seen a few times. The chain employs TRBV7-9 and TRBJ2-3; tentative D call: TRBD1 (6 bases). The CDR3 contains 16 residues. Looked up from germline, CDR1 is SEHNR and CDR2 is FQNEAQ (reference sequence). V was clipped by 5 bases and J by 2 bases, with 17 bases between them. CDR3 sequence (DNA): TGTGCCAGCAGCCGGGCCAACAACAGGGTCACAGATACGCAGTATTTT. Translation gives CASSRANNRVTDTQYF.

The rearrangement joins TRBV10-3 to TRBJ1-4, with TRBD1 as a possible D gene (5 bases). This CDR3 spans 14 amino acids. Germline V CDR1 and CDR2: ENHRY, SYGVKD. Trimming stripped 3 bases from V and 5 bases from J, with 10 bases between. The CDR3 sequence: CAISDLDTNEKLFF. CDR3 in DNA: TGTGCCATCAGTGACTTGGACACGAATGAAAAACTGTTTTTT.

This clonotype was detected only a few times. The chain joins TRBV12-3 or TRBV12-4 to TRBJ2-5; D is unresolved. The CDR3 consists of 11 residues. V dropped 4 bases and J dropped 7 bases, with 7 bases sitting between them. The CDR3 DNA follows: TGTGCCAGCAGTTCCCCAGGGACCCAGTACTTC. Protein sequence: CASSSPGTQYF.

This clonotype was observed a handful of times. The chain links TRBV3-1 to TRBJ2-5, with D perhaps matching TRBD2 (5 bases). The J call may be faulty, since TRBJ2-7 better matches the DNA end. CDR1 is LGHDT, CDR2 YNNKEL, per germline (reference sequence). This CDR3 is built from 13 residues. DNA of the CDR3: TGTGCCAGCAGCCAAACGGGGTACTACGAGCAGTACTTC. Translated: CASSQTGYYEQYF.

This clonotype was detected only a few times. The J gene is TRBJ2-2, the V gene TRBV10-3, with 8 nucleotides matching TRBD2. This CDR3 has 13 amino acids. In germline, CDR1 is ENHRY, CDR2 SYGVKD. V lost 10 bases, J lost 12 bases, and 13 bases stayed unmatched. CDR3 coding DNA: TGTGCCACCAGGGCTAGCGGGTCGGAGCAGCTGTTTTTT. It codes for CATRASGSEQLFF.

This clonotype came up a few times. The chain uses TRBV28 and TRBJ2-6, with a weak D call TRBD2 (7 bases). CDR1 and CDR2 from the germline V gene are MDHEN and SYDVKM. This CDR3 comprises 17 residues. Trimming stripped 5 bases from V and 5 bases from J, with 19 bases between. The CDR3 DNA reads TGTGCCAGCAGTCCCCGGGGGGACATGAGATGGGCCAACGTCCTGACTTTC. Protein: CASSPRGDMRWANVLTF.

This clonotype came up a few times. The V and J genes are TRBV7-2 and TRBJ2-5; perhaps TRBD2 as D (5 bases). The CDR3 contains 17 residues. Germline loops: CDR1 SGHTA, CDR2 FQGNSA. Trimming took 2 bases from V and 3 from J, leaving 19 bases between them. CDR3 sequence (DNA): TGTGCCAGCAGCTTATCCGGGATTGGTAGGGTAAAAGAGACCCAGTACTTC. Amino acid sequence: CASSLSGIGRVKETQYF. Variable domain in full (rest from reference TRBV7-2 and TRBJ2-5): GAGVSQSPSNKVTEKGKDVELRCDPISGHTALYWYRQSLGQGLEFLIYFQGNSAPDKSGLPSDRFSAERTGGSVSTLTIQRTQQEDSAVYLCASSLSGIGRVKETQYFGPGTRLLVL.

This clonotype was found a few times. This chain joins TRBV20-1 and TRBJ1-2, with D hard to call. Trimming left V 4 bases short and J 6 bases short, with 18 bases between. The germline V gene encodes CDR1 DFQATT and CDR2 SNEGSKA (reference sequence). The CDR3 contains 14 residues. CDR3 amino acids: CSATSGGIEDGYTF. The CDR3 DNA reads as TGCAGTGCTACGTCGGGCGGAATCGAAGATGGCTACACCTTC.

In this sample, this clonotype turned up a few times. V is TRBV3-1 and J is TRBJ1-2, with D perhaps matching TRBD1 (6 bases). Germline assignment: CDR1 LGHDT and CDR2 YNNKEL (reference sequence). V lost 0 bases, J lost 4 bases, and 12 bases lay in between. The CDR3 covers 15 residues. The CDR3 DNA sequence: TGTGCCAGCAGCCAAGATTCAGGGACAATCTATGGCTACACCTTC. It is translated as CASSQDSGTIYGYTF.

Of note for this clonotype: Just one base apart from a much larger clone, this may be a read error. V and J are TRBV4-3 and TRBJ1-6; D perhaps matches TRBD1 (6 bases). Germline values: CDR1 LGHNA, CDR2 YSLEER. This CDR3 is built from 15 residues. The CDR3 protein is CARSQTRDINSPLHF. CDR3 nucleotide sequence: TGCGCCCGCAGCCAAACCCGGGACATTAATTCACCCCTCCACTTT.

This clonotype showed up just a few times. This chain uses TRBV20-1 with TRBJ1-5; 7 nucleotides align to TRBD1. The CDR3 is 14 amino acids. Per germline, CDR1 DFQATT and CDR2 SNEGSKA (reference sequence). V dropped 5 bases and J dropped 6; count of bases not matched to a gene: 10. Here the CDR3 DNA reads TGCAGTGCTGTGCGACAGGGAGCGGGTCAGCCCCAGCATTTT. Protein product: CSAVRQGAGQPQHF.

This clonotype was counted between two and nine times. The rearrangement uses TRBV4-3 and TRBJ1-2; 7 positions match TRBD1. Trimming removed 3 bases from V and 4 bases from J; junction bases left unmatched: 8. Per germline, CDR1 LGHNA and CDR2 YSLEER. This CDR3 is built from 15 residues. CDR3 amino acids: CASSQSDRVSYGYTF. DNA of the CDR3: TGCGCCAGCAGCCAGAGTGACAGGGTTAGCTATGGCTACACCTTC.

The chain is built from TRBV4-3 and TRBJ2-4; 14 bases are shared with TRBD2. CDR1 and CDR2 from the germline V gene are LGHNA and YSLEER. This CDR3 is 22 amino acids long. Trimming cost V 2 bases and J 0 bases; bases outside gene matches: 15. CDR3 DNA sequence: TGCGCCAGCAGCCAACATAGCCCCGGACTAGCGGGGGGTGAAATAGCCAAAAACATTCAGTACTTC. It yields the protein CASSQHSPGLAGGEIAKNIQYF.